Following are 18 T cell receptor beta chains from one sample sequenced in a study of breast tumors, draining lymph nodes, adjacent tissues. TCRdb fed the multiplex PCR reads into MiXCR, producing one record per CDR3 protein. The sample holds some 200,000 distinct CDR3 sequences, around 29% seen once. Axillary draining lymph nodes of breast cancer patients supplied the node samples. Sequencing was carried out using axillary lymph node tissue. Every receptor here comes from a female donor with breast cancer. Some clones in this sample may be carry-over from other donors' samples.

There are a few counts of this clonotype. The chain carries TRBV27 and TRBJ2-2, with 14 positions matching TRBD2. The V gene end was trimmed by 6 bases and the J gene end by 5 bases; junction bases not matched to a gene: 8. The CDR3 is 17 residues long. CDR1 and CDR2 from the germline V gene are MNHEY and SMNVEV (reference sequence). This chain's CDR3 is CASSGGGLAGVTGELFF. DNA of the CDR3: TGTGCCAGCAGCGGGGGGGGACTAGCGGGAGTGACCGGGGAGCTGTTTTTT.

V usage is TRBV30 and J usage is TRBJ2-2; TRBD2 aligns across 12 bases. V lost 4 bases to trimming and J lost 7 bases; unmatched junction nucleotides: 4. CDR1 and CDR2 from the germline V gene are GTSNPN and SVGIG (reference sequence). This CDR3 has 14 residues. The CDR3 loop is CAWNLAGGSGELFF. Written as DNA, the CDR3 is TGTGCCTGGAATCTAGCGGGAGGGAGCGGGGAGCTGTTTTTT. The whole variable domain, remainder taken from reference TRBV30 and TRBJ2-2, is SQTIHQWPATLVQPVGSPLSLECTVEGTSNPNLYWYRQAAGRGLQLLFYSVGIGQISSEVPQNLSASRPQDRQFILSSKKLLLSDSGFYLCAWNLAGGSGELFFGEGSRLTVL.

This clonotype was counted only a few times. The chain joins TRBV7-9 to TRBJ1-1; no firm D call. The V gene's germline CDR1 is SEHNR and CDR2 FQNEAQ (reference sequence). The CDR3 is 13 residues long. V lost 0 bases, J lost 5 bases, and 7 bases lay in between. CDR3 coding DNA: TGTGCCAGCAGCTTAGCGGCCGAGACTGAAGCTTTCTTT. Amino acid sequence: CASSLAAETEAFF.

This clonotype has ten or more counts. V usage is TRBV28 and J usage is TRBJ1-5, with 12 bases aligning to TRBD1. The CDR3 spans 15 residues. V was clipped by 6 bases and J by 7 bases; unmatched bases: 7. Germline V gene sequence: CDR1 MDHEN, CDR2 SYDVKM. The CDR3 spells CASSLGTGGGQPQHF. CDR3 coding DNA: TGTGCCAGCAGCTTGGGGACAGGGGGCGGGCAGCCCCAGCATTTT.

This clonotype turned up a few times. V usage is TRBV5-4 and J usage is TRBJ1-1, with 8 bases identical to TRBD1. The germline gives CDR1 SGHNT, CDR2 YYREEE (reference sequence). V lost 4 bases and J lost 3; bases outside the gene matches: 11. CDR3 length equals 16 residues. The CDR3: CASSPRTGPKDTEAFF. DNA of the CDR3: TGTGCCAGCAGCCCCAGGACAGGGCCTAAGGACACTGAAGCTTTCTTT. Filled out from reference TRBV5-4 and TRBJ1-1, the complete variable domain reads ETGVTQSPTHLIKTRGQQVTLRCSSQSGHNTVSWYQQALGQGPQFIFQYYREEENGRGNFPPRFSGLQFPNYSSELNVNALELDDSALYLCASSPRTGPKDTEAFFGQGTRLTVV.

This clonotype was counted ten times or more. The V gene is TRBV20-1, the J gene TRBJ1-2, with 9 bases identical to TRBD1. Germline loops: CDR1 DFQATT, CDR2 SNEGSKA (reference sequence). The V gene end was trimmed by 3 bases and the J gene end by 7 bases; junction bases not matched to a gene: 6. The CDR3 spans 13 residues. This chain's CDR3 is CSARAGQGSGYTF. CDR3 nucleotide sequence: TGCAGTGCTAGGGCTGGACAGGGGTCTGGCTACACCTTC.

The CDR3 is CASSWGRSEKLFF. DNA for the CDR3: TGCGCCAGCAGCTGGGGCAGAAGCGAAAAACTGTTTTTT. This chain joins TRBV5-1 and TRBJ1-4; D might be TRBD1 (5 bases). The CDR3 covers 13 residues. Looked up from germline, CDR1 is SGHRS and CDR2 is YFSETQ. V was pared by 3 bases and J by 8 bases, with 11 bases between.

This clonotype has ten or more counts. This chain links TRBV5-8 with TRBJ2-5; D perhaps matches TRBD2 (6 bases). The V end lost 4 bases, the J end lost 4 bases, and 11 bases lay between the germline ends. Germline CDR1 and CDR2: SGHTS and YDEGEE. The CDR3 length is 13 residues. Written as DNA, the CDR3 is TGTGCCAGCAGCCCCGAGGGAGGAGAGACCCAGTACTTC. Translating gives CASSPEGGETQYF. The full variable domain, with the rest looked up from reference TRBV5-8 and TRBJ2-5, is EAGVTQSPTHLIKTRGQQATLRCSPISGHTSVYWYQQALGLGLQFLLWYDEGEERNRGNFPPRFSGRQFPNYSSELNVNALELEDSALYLCASSPEGGETQYFGPGTRLLVL.

This clonotype has a count of ten or more. The chain couples TRBV5-4 to TRBJ2-1; 7 bases map to TRBD1. The CDR3 is 16 residues long. J gave up 0 bases and V 0 bases, and 3 bases lay outside the gene matches. The V gene's germline CDR1 is SGHNT and CDR2 YYREEE (reference sequence). DNA for the CDR3: TGTGCCAGCAGCTTGGCGACAGGGCCCTCCTACAATGAGCAGTTCTTC. This encodes CASSLATGPSYNEQFF.

This clonotype was picked up many times. J is TRBJ2-1 and V is TRBV11-2; the match to TRBD2 covers 7 bases. Germline V gene data show CDR1 as SGHAT and CDR2 as FQNNGV. There are 15 residues in the CDR3. Trimming removed 5 bases from V and 8 bases from J; junction bases left unmatched: 12. In nucleotides, the CDR3 is TGTGCCAGCAGCGCCTCTAGCGGCCTACACTATGAGCAGTTCTTC. The encoded protein is CASSASSGLHYEQFF.

V and J are TRBV4-1 and TRBJ1-4; possible D gene TRBD1, 5 bases. Germline-derived CDR1 and CDR2 are MGHRA and YSYEKL. Deletions cut 3 bases from V and 11 bases from J, with 16 bases between. The CDR3 sequence is 14 residues long. Here the CDR3 reads CASSQITGTGKLFF. The CDR3 DNA sequence: TGCGCCAGCAGCCAGATAACCGGGACGGGCAAACTGTTTTTT.

Worth noting for this clonotype: A much larger clonotype is one base distant, so this may be a read error. The chain combines TRBV7-2 with TRBJ1-2; D gene uncertain. This CDR3 spans 15 amino acids. Germline V gene lookup returns CDR1 SGHTA and CDR2 FQGNSA. The CDR3 DNA is TGTGCCAGCAGCTTTGACACTTCAAGGAACTATGGCTACCCCTTC. Amino acid sequence: CASSFDTSRNYGYPF.

This clonotype was picked up one time. The chain is built from TRBV7-2 and TRBJ2-5, with D perhaps matching TRBD1 or TRBD2 (6 bases each). Germline CDR1 is SGHTA and CDR2 is FQGNSA. This CDR3 is 17 amino acids long. V was shortened by 1 base and J by 2 bases, with 17 bases between the two germline ends. CDR3 loop: CASSLVGGTQLQETQYF. For the CDR3, the DNA is TGTGCCAGCAGCTTAGTAGGCGGGACACAATTACAAGAGACCCAGTACTTC.

This clonotype has at least ten counts. The rearrangement uses TRBV19 and TRBJ1-5; D is uncertain. V was trimmed by 3 bases and J by 6 bases, leaving 21 bases between them. The CDR3 is 17 residues long. Germline lookup yields CDR1 LNHDA and CDR2 SQIVND (reference sequence). The CDR3 loop reads CASSIIQSGPGLQPQHF. As DNA, the CDR3 is TGTGCCAGTAGTATCATTCAGTCGGGCCCAGGTCTTCAGCCCCAGCATTTT. Using reference TRBV19 and TRBJ1-5 for the parts outside the CDR3, the full variable domain is DGGITQSPKYLFRKEGQNVTLSCEQNLNHDAMYWYRQDPGQGLRLIYYSQIVNDFQKGDIAEGYSVSREKKESFPLTVTSAQKNPTAFYLCASSIIQSGPGLQPQHFGDGTRLSIL.

In this sample, this clonotype turned up a few times. This may arise from a read error, as a much more abundant clone is one base away. The chain couples TRBV7-9 to TRBJ1-2; a possible D gene is TRBD1 (6 bases). The CDR3 has 15 amino acids. In germline, CDR1 is SEHNR, CDR2 FQNEAQ (reference sequence). CDR3 region: CASSLGSAGDYGYPF. In DNA, the CDR3 is TGTGCCAGCAGCTTAGGTTCCGCAGGGGACTATGGCTACCCCTTC.

A note on this clonotype: This may be a read error, as it is one base from a much larger clone. The rearrangement joins TRBV6-2 or TRBV6-3 to TRBJ2-7; D gene uncertain. This CDR3 is built from 13 residues. The germline V gene encodes CDR1 MNHEY and CDR2 SVGEGT. The CDR3 DNA sequence: TGTGCCAGCAGCTATACAGAAACCTACGAGCAGCACTTC. As protein: CASSYTETYEQHF.

This clonotype has only a few counts. The genes are TRBV28 and TRBJ2-7; 9 bases align to TRBD2. V was clipped by 8 bases and J by 1 base; unmatched bases: 3. Germline CDR1 and CDR2: MDHEN and SYDVKM. This CDR3 is built from 13 residues. The CDR3 reads CASASGESYEQYF. The CDR3 DNA reads TGTGCCAGCGCTAGCGGGGAGTCCTACGAGCAGTACTTC.

On this clonotype itself: This clone may be a read error of a much larger clone one base away. The chain couples TRBV7-2 to TRBJ2-6; maybe TRBD2 (6 bases). The germline CDR1 and CDR2 sequences are SGHTA and FQGNSA. The CDR3 loop spans 15 amino acids. The CDR3 here is CASSSAGTGANVLPF. The CDR3 DNA sequence: TGTGCCAGCAGCTCAGCAGGGACTGGGGCCAACGTCCTGCCTTTC.